A selection of T cell receptor beta chains follows, all from one sample in a study of multiple sclerosis patients with progressive multifocal leukoencephalopathy. Here immunoSEQ multiplex PCR was the method, and the copy in TCRdb shows in-frame clones only, minus some. The data show about 31,000 clones, approximately 88% seen once. The sample here was PBMCs, taken from a patient treated with natalizumab. The receptors originated from a woman in her forties with progressive multifocal leukoencephalopathy. The CDR3 runs from the conserved cysteine through the conserved F or W. Size is stated for part of the rows, as once, few or many counts, or as a class when the clone is expanded.

j_gene | abundance | v_gene | CDR3aa
TRBJ2-7 | NA | TRBV7-9 | CASSSGQDKQYF
TRBJ2-3 | few | TRBV10-1 | CASSSGLAGAQDTQYF
TRBJ1-1 | NA | TRBV30 | CAWSNAAQGEAFF
TRBJ1-2 | NA | TRBV14 | CASSQEAGGAYYGYTF
TRBJ2-7 | NA | TRBV10-3 | CAISDEGPPYEQYF
TRBJ2-5 | NA | TRBV27 | CASSFSLYQETQYF
TRBJ2-7 | NA | TRBV5-4 | CASSLAVGDHYEQYF
TRBJ2-5 | NA | TRBV7-3 | CASSLSGGETQYF
TRBJ2-7 | NA | TRBV30 | CAWSGAYEQYF
TRBJ2-1 | NA | TRBV29-1 | CSVEAQPAGAIYNEQFF
NA | NA | TRBV7-2 | CASSPPTGAMYEQYF
TRBJ2-1 | NA | TRBV19 | CASSMWRGDHNEQFF
TRBJ2-1 | NA | TRBV6-6 | CASSQGASGAYNEQFF
TRBJ2-7 | large | TRBV13 | CASRASGVDEQYF
TRBJ2-1 | NA | TRBV2 | CASRITGEGNEQFF
TRBJ1-4 | NA | TRBV4-1 | CASSRLGTLKGEKLFF
TRBJ1-5 | NA | TRBV27 | CASSLPRDNSKVIPNQPQHF
TRBJ2-4 | NA | TRBV30 | CAWKENGNMEYF
TRBJ2-7 | NA | TRBV10-3 | CAIRGGAAGYVEQYF
TRBJ2-7 | NA | TRBV4-3 | CASSQGRGPTYEQYF
TRBJ2-5 | NA | TRBV11-3 | CASSSRTGGGQETQYF
TRBJ2-1 | NA | TRBV2 | CASSVQGNEQFF
TRBJ2-5 | NA | TRBV25-1 | CASSETGQETQYF
TRBJ1-3 | once | TRBV30 | CAWGQGIGNTIYF
TRBJ2-1 | few | TRBV5-1 | CASSLTETGLSYNEQFF
TRBJ2-7 | NA | TRBV19 | CASSMGGYYEQYF
TRBJ2-5 | few | TRBV29-1 | CSVGLGVGGRETQYF
TRBJ2-6 | NA | TRBV5-1 | CASSHVPGSGANVLTF
TRBJ2-7 | NA | TRBV11-1 | CASSPNRDEQYF
TRBJ1-4 | NA | TRBV9 | CASSSPGQGYEKLFF
TRBJ1-5 | NA | TRBV27 | CASSFRGDQPQHF
TRBJ1-5 | NA | TRBV18 | CASSTGQWGNQPQHF
TRBJ2-7 | medium-sized | TRBV10-3 | CAIGLAGAYEQYF
TRBJ2-2 | once | TRBV28 | CASSTGGADTGELFF
TRBJ1-2 | NA | TRBV6-5 | CASSYSGRATYGYTF
TRBJ1-2 | NA | TRBV28 | CASSHRTDGYTF
TRBJ2-1 | NA | TRBV18 | CASSSRNLNNEQFF
TRBJ2-7 | few | TRBV6-1 | CASRRGQGPYEQYF
TRBJ1-1 | NA | TRBV2 | CASRGQGATEAFF
TRBJ1-1 | NA | TRBV11-3 | CASSLGGWDTEAFF
TRBJ2-7 | NA | TRBV28 | CASSLSRPEQYF
TRBJ1-2 | NA | TRBV4-1 | CASSQTGMSGGYTF
TRBJ2-2 | once | TRBV7-6 | CASTPGRANTGELFF
TRBJ2-3 | NA | TRBV6-6 | CASSFDWQDTQYF
TRBJ2-7 | NA | TRBV30 | CAWRGPGLYEQYF
TRBJ2-7 | NA | TRBV4-1 | CASRAGGTGEQYF